A single sample gave rise to the 11 T cell receptor beta chains below, sequenced in a study of shared clonotypes between healthy human individuals. TCRdb keeps only in-frame clones here, not all; method: immunoSEQ multiplex PCR. The sample shows more than 1.2 million clones, approximately 98.5% of them seen only once. Input material: naive CD4+ T cells sorted from blood. Subset meaning: CD45RA+ positively selected. These receptors came from a man younger than 40 in good health.

The chain is built from TRBV27 and TRBJ2-5; 10 positions match TRBD2. V lost 2 bases to trimming and J lost 7 bases; unmatched junction nucleotides: 13. Germline V lookup: CDR1 MNHEY, CDR2 SMNVEV (reference sequence). The CDR3 is made up of 17 amino acids. CDR3: CASSLAPASGSKGTQYF. CDR3 nucleotides: TGTGCCAGCAGTTTAGCCCCGGCTAGCGGGAGTAAAGGGACCCAGTACTTC.

Worth noting for this clone: Other DNA sequences within the sample encode an identical CDR3. V gene TRBV5-1 combines with J gene TRBJ2-7, with D tentatively TRBD1 or TRBD2 (5 bases each). V gave up 0 bases and J gave up 4 bases, with 8 bases separating them. Germline CDR1 is SGHRS and CDR2 is YFSETQ. The CDR3 is made up of 13 amino acids. CDR3 in DNA: TGCGCCAGCAGCTTGGAGGGGACGTACGAGCAGTACTTC. It encodes CASSLEGTYEQYF. The full variable domain, in which reference TRBV5-1 and TRBJ2-7 provide the parts outside the CDR3, is KAGVTQTPRYLIKTRGQQVTLSCSPISGHRSVSWYQQTPGQGLQFLFEYFSETQRNKGNFPGRFSGRQFSNSRSEMNVSTLELGDSALYLCASSLEGTYEQYFGPGTRLTVT.

J is TRBJ2-3 and V is TRBV28; no clear D gene. V was cut by 6 bases and J by 10 bases, with 17 bases left in between. The CDR3 sequence is 13 residues long. Per the germline V gene, CDR1 is MDHEN and CDR2 is SYDVKM. CDR3 residues: CASSPSGLRAQYF. As DNA, the CDR3 is TGTGCCAGCAGCCCCTCGGGCCTCCGGGCGCAGTATTTT.

As to this clone: Other nucleotide sequences in the sample specify the same CDR3. The CDR3: CSASRGTEAFF. In nucleotides, the CDR3 is TGCAGTGCTAGTCGGGGCACTGAAGCTTTCTTT. V usage is TRBV20-1 and J usage is TRBJ1-1; unclear D gene. The CDR3 loop spans 11 amino acids. Germline CDR1 and CDR2: DFQATT and SNEGSKA (reference sequence). V lost 3 bases and J 4 bases, leaving 6 bases between the germline ends.

V and J are TRBV28 and TRBJ2-1, with D unclear. This CDR3 contains 15 residues. V shed 7 bases and J shed 1 base, with 14 bases lying between them. Germline values: CDR1 MDHEN, CDR2 SYDVKM. The CDR3 nucleotides are TGTGCCAGCATGGTGGCCCTAGGATCCTACAATGAGCAGTTCTTC. The encoded protein is CASMVALGSYNEQFF.

The V and J genes are TRBV28 and TRBJ1-1, with D maybe TRBD1 (6 bases). V dropped 5 bases and J dropped 1 base, with 11 bases sitting between them. Germline CDR1 MDHEN, CDR2 SYDVKM. CDR3 length equals 14 residues. The CDR3 DNA reads as TGTGCCAGCAGTCTCGGGACACAGAACACTGAAGCTTTCTTT. Its translation: CASSLGTQNTEAFF.

This clone was observed once. This chain uses TRBV29-1 with TRBJ1-4; no definite D call. With 7 bases removed from V and 10 bases from J, the gap between germline ends came to 16 bases. The CDR3 is made up of 12 amino acids. Germline V CDR1 and CDR2: SQVTM, ANQGSEA. CDR3 loop: CSADVGRAKLFF. As DNA, the CDR3 is TGCAGCGCCGACGTGGGTAGGGCAAAACTGTTTTTT.

J is TRBJ2-3 and V is TRBV5-4, with TRBD2 matching 9 bases. The CDR3 is made up of 14 amino acids. Germline V gene sequence: CDR1 SGHNT, CDR2 YYREEE (reference sequence). J was trimmed by 6 bases and V by 0 bases; bases with no gene match: 2. CDR3 residues: CASSLEAGGDTQYF. CDR3 bases: TGTGCCAGCAGCTTGGAGGCGGGAGGGGATACGCAGTATTTT.

V is TRBV19 and J is TRBJ1-3, with D possibly being TRBD1 (5 bases). In germline, CDR1 is LNHDA, CDR2 SQIVND (reference sequence). CDR3 length equals 14 residues. V gave up 6 bases and J gave up 3 bases, with 12 bases separating them. CDR3 sequence reads: CASSQQVRGNTIYF. CDR3 nucleotides: TGTGCCAGTAGCCAACAGGTCCGTGGAAACACCATATATTTT.

The genes are TRBV19 and TRBJ2-7; the match to TRBD1 covers 11 bases. Germline lookup yields CDR1 LNHDA and CDR2 SQIVND (reference sequence). The CDR3 length is 15 residues. The V and J ends lost 1 base and 2 bases, in that order; junction bases with no gene match: 1. The CDR3 DNA is TGTGCCAGTAGTATAGGGACAGGGGGCGCCTACGAGCAGTACTTC. It encodes CASSIGTGGAYEQYF.

A single count supports this clone. CDR3 region: CSAKVGAMGQGTQYF. CDR3 in DNA: TGCAGCGCCAAGGTGGGGGCAATGGGGCAAGGTACGCAGTATTTT. The chain recombines TRBV29-1 with TRBJ2-3, with D possibly matching TRBD1 (6 bases). Germline CDR1 is SQVTM and CDR2 is ANQGSEA. CDR3 length: 15 amino acids. The ends were cut back, 7 bases at V and 8 bases at J, with 25 bases in the middle.